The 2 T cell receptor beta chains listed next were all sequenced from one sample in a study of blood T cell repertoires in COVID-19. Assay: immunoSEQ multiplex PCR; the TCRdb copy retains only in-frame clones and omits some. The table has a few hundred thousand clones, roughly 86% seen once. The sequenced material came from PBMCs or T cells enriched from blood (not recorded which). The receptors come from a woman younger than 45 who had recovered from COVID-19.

CDR3 in amino acids: CASSFGKGQVYEQYF. CDR3 DNA sequence: TGTGCCAGCAGTTTTGGTAAGGGACAGGTCTACGAGCAGTACTTC. This chain uses TRBV28 with TRBJ2-7; 8 bases match TRBD1. V dropped 3 bases and J dropped 3; count of bases not matched to a gene: 7. The germline CDR1 and CDR2 sequences are MDHEN and SYDVKM. The CDR3 totals 15 residues.

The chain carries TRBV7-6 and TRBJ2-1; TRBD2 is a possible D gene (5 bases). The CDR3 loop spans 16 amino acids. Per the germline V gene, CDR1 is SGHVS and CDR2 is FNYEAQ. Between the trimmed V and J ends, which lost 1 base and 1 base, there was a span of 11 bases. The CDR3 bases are TGTGCCAGCAGCTTAGGAGGGCGGTTATCCTACAATGAGCAGTTCTTC. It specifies CASSLGGRLSYNEQFF. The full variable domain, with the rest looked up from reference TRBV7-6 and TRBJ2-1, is GAGVSQSPRYKVTKRGQDVALRCDPISGHVSLYWYRQALGQGPEFLTYFNYEAQQDKSGLPNDRFSAERPEGSISTLTIQRTEQRDSAMYRCASSLGGRLSYNEQFFGPGTRLTVL.